A single sample gave rise to the 8 T cell receptor beta chains below, sequenced in a study of T cell responses to AZD1222 COVID-19 vaccine. The assay was immunoSEQ multiplex PCR, and TCRdb's table has in-frame clones only and misses some. The sample includes tens of thousands of clones, approximately 90% of them seen just once. The input for sequencing was peripheral blood, taken 28 days after the second dose of the MenACWY control vaccine. The receptors derive from an adult who received the MenACWY meningococcal vaccine as a control.

The chain recombines TRBV7-8 with TRBJ2-5, with no clear D. The CDR3 sequence is 14 residues long. The germline V and J ends were trimmed by 1 base and 4 bases, with 10 bases remaining between them. Looked up from germline, CDR1 is SGHVS and CDR2 is FQNEAQ. The CDR3 nucleotides read TGTGCCAGCAGCTTAGAACTGGGTCGAGAGACCCAGTACTTC. The encoded protein is CASSLELGRETQYF.

The chain couples TRBV6-5 to TRBJ2-5; possible D gene TRBD2, 6 bases. The CDR3 runs to 15 residues. Trimming left V 4 bases short and J 2 bases short, with 14 bases between. Germline CDR1 reads MNHEY; CDR2 reads SVGAGI. CDR3 loop: CASSFLGREQETQYF. The DNA of the CDR3 is TGTGCCAGCAGTTTCCTAGGACGGGAGCAAGAGACCCAGTACTTC.

This chain links TRBV3-1 (or the pseudogene TRBV3-2) with TRBJ2-7; TRBD1 might be the D (6 bases). Germline loops: CDR1 LGHDT, CDR2 YNNKEL (reference sequence). This CDR3 is 17 amino acids long. V was pared by 0 bases and J by 6 bases, with 21 bases between. The CDR3 here is CASSQDRGKSGHPEQYF. The CDR3 DNA reads as TGTGCCAGCAGCCAAGATCGAGGGAAGTCGGGACATCCCGAGCAGTACTTC.

The chain uses TRBV5-1 and TRBJ2-1, with TRBD2 identical over 11 bases. With V trimmed by 0 bases and J by 9 bases, 5 bases remained unmatched. CDR3 length: 15 residues. Germline loops: CDR1 SGHRS, CDR2 YFSETQ. CDR3 sequence reads: CASSLAGTSGSEQFF. For the CDR3, the DNA is TGCGCCAGCAGCTTGGCCGGGACTAGCGGTAGTGAGCAGTTCTTC.

About this clone: This sample includes further DNA sequences coding for the same CDR3. The chain recombines TRBV28 with TRBJ2-1; D is uncertain. The length of the CDR3 is 14 residues. Germline CDR1 reads MDHEN; CDR2 reads SYDVKM. Trimming took 6 bases from V and 2 from J, leaving 11 bases between them. CDR3: CASRLATTYNEQFF. The CDR3 DNA follows: TGTGCCAGCAGATTAGCAACGACCTACAATGAGCAGTTCTTC. The full variable domain, in which reference TRBV28 and TRBJ2-1 provide the parts outside the CDR3, is DVKVTQSSRYLVKRTGEKVFLECVQDMDHENMFWYRQDPGLGLRLIYFSYDVKMKEKGDIPEGYSVSREKKERFSLILESASTNQTSMYLCASRLATTYNEQFFGPGTRLTVL.

DNA for the CDR3: TGTGCCATCAGTAGGGACGGGTCCAATGAGCAGTTCTTC. It is translated as CAISRDGSNEQFF. The gene calls are TRBV10-3 and TRBJ2-1; D might be TRBD1 or TRBD2, each matching 5 bases. The CDR3 contains 13 residues. The V end lost 5 bases, the J end lost 6 bases, and 11 bases lay between the germline ends. Germline V gene lookup returns CDR1 ENHRY and CDR2 SYGVKD.

CDR3 in amino acids: CSAATETQYF. The CDR3 nucleotides are TGCAGTGCTGCAACAGAGACCCAGTACTTC. This chain connects TRBV20-1 to TRBJ2-5; D ambiguous. Trimming left V 5 bases short and J 4 bases short, with 5 bases between. The CDR3 runs 10 residues. The germline gives CDR1 DFQATT, CDR2 SNEGSKA (reference sequence).

The chain recombines TRBV6-4 with TRBJ2-1, with 7 bases identical to TRBD2. Germline V CDR1 and CDR2: MRHNA, SNTAGT. CDR3 size: 13 residues. J lost 12 bases, V lost 3 bases, and 8 bases had no gene match. The CDR3: CASSEGSGGGQFF. Written as DNA, the CDR3 is TGTGCCAGCAGTGAAGGATCGGGGGGTGGGCAGTTCTTC.